This T cell receptor beta chain emerged from a study of Ad26.COV2.S vaccination and SARS-CoV-2 variants. For the study at large: Intramuscular Ad26.COV2.S doses were given once or twice, 56 days apart. Whole-study results and caveats: From the TCR breadth and depth analyses, total T cell responses may have been underestimated.

The data were produced by immunoSEQ multiplex PCR, yet TCRdb's version contains in-frame clones alone and is incomplete. This table holds about 390,000 clones, more than 85% found once. Treatment in this sample: about 20 received Ad26.COV2.S at low or high dose, single or two shots; about 5 received placebo; per-sample allocation not given. Sampling occurred on day 63 after the first vaccine or placebo injection. The sample came from a Boston adult aged 18-55 years. From germline, CDR1 is SGHKS and CDR2 YYEKEE (reference sequence). V lost 1 base and J 3 bases, leaving 20 bases between the germline ends. There are 18 residues in the CDR3. Comment on this clone: Its antigen is currently unknown.

This receptor was obtained from a person aged 18-65 years who received the Ad26.COV2.S COVID-19 vaccine or a placebo. V gene TRBV5-5 combines with J gene TRBJ2-4, with D possibly matching TRBD1 (6 bases). The sequencing used peripheral blood, collected in a trial of Ad26.COV2.S vaccine versus placebo. DNA for the CDR3: TGTGCCAGCAGCTTGCGCATTTGGACTGAGACAGGCAAAAACATTCAGTACTTC. Protein: CASSLRIWTETGKNIQYF.